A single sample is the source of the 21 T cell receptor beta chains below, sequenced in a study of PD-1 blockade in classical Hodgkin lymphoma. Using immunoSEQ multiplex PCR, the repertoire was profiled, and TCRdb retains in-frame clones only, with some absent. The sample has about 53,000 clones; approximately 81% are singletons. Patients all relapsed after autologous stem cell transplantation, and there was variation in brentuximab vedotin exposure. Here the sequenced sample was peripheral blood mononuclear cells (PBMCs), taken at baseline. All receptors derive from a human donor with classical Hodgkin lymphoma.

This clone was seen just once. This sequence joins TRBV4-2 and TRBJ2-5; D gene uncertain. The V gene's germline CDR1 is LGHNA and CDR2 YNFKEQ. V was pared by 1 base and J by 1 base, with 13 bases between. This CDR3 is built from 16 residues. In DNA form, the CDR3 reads TGTGCCAGCAGCCAAGTGTCGGCGGAGCCCCAAGAGACCCAGTACTTC. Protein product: CASSQVSAEPQETQYF.

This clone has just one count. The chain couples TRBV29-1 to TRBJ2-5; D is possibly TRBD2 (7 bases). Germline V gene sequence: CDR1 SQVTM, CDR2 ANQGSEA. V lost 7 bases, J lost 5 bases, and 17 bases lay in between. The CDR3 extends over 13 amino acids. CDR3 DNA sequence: TGCAGCGCACATAGGGGGGGCGCGGAGACCCAGTACTTC. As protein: CSAHRGGAETQYF.

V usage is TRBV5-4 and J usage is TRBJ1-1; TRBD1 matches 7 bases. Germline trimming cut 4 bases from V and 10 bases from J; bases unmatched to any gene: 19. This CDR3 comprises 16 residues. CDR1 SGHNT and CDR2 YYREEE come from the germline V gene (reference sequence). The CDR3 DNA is TGTGCCAGCAGCCCTCCGCCCACGACAGGGACCATGGGAGCTTTCTTT. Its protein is CASSPPPTTGTMGAFF.

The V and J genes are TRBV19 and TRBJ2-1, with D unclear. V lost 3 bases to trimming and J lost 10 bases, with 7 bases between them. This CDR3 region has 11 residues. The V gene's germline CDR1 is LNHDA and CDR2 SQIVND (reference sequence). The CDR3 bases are TGTGCCAGTAGTATCGGGCCCGAGCAGTTCTTC. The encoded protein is CASSIGPEQFF. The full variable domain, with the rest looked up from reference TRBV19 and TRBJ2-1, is DGGITQSPKYLFRKEGQNVTLSCEQNLNHDAMYWYRQDPGQGLRLIYYSQIVNDFQKGDIAEGYSVSREKKESFPLTVTSAQKNPTAFYLCASSIGPEQFFGPGTRLTVL.

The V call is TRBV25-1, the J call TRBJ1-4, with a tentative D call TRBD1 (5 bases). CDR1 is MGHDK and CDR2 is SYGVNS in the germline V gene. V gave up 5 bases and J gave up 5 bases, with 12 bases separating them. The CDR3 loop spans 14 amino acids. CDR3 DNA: TGTGCCAGCAGTTGGGGCAGCGGGAATGAAAAACTGTTTTTT. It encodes CASSWGSGNEKLFF.

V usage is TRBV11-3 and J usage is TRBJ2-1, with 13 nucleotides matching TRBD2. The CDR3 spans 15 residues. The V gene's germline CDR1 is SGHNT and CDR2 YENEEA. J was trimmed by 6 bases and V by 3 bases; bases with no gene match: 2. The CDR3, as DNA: TGTGCCAGCAGCTTGGGGACTAGCGGGATCAATGAGCAGTTCTTC. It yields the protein CASSLGTSGINEQFF.

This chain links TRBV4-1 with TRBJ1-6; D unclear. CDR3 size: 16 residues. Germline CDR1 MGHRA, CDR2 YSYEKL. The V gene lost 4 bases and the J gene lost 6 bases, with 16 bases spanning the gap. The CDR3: CASSPPVPRSNSPLHF. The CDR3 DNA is TGCGCCAGCAGCCCGCCCGTGCCTAGGAGTAATTCACCCCTCCACTTT.

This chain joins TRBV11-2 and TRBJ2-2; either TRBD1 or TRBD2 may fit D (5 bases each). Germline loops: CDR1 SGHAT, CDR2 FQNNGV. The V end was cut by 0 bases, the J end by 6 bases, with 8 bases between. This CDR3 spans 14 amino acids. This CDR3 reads CASSLEPGPGELFF. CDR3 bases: TGTGCCAGCAGCTTAGAGCCGGGGCCCGGGGAGCTGTTTTTT. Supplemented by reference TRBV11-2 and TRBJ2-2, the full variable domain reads EAGVAQSPRYKIIEKRQSVAFWCNPISGHATLYWYQQILGQGPKLLIQFQNNGVVDDSQLPKDRFSAERLKGVDSTLKIQPAKLEDSAVYLCASSLEPGPGELFFGEGSRLTVL.

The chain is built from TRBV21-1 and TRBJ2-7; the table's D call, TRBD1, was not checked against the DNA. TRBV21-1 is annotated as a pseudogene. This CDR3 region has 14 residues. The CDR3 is CASSKAPRSYEQYF. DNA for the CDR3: TGTGCCAGCAGCAAAGCCCCCAGGTCTTACGAGCAGTACTTC.

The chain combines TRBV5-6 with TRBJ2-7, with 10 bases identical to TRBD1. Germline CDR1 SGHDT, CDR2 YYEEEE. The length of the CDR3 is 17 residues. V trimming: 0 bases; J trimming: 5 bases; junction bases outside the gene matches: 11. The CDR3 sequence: CASSLGASRDRGDEQYF. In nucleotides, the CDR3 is TGTGCCAGCAGCTTGGGGGCGTCCCGGGACAGGGGCGACGAGCAGTACTTC. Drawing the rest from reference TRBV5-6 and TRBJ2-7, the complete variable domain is DAGVTQSPTHLIKTRGQQVTLRCSPKSGHDTVSWYQQALGQGPQFIFQYYEEEERQRGNFPDRFSGHQFPNYSSELNVNALLLGDSALYLCASSLGASRDRGDEQYFGPGTRLTVT.

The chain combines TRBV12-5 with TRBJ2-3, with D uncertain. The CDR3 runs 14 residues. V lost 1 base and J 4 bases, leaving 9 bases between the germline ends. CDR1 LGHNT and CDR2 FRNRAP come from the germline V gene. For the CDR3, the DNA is TGTGCTAGTGGTTTGGGCCAAGTCCCAGATACGCAGTATTTT. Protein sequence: CASGLGQVPDTQYF. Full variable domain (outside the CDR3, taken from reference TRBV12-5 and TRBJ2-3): DARVTQTPRHKVTEMGQEVTMRCQPILGHNTVFWYRQTMMQGLELLAYFRNRAPLDDSGMPKDRFSAEMPDATLATLKIQPSEPRDSAVYFCASGLGQVPDTQYFGPGTRLTVL.

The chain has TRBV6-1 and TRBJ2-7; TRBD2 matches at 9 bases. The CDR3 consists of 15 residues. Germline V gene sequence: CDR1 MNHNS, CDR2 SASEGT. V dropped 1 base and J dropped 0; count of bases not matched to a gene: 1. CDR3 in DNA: TGTGCCAGCAGTGAAGAGACTAGCGGCTCCTACGAGCAGTACGTC. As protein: CASSEETSGSYEQYV.

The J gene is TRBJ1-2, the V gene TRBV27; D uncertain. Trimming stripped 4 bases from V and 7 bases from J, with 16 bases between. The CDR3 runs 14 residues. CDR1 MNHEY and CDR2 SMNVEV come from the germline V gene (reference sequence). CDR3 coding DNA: TGTGCCAGCAGTTCCGGACTCTATCGGGCTGGCTACACCTTC. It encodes CASSSGLYRAGYTF.

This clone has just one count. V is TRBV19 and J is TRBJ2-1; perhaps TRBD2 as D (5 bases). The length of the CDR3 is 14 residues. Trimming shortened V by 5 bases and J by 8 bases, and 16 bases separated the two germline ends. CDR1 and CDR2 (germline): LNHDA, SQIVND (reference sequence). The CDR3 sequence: CASSLVGWGDEQFF. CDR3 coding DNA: TGTGCCAGTAGTCTTGTGGGATGGGGAGATGAGCAGTTCTTC.

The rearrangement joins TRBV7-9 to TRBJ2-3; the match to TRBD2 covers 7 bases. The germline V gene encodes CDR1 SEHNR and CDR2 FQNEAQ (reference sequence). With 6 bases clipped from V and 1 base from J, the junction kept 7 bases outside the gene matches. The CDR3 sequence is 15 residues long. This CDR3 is CASSAGDWGTDTQYF. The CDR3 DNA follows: TGTGCCAGCAGTGCGGGGGACTGGGGCACAGATACGCAGTATTTT.

The CDR3 sequence is CASSLDRENNEQFF. Here the CDR3 DNA reads TGTGCCAGCAGCTTAGACAGGGAAAACAATGAGCAGTTCTTC. The chain combines TRBV7-6 with TRBJ2-1, with a possible D match to TRBD1 (6 bases). The V gene lost 1 base and the J gene lost 5 bases, with 9 bases spanning the gap. This CDR3 is built from 14 residues. Per germline, CDR1 SGHVS and CDR2 FNYEAQ.

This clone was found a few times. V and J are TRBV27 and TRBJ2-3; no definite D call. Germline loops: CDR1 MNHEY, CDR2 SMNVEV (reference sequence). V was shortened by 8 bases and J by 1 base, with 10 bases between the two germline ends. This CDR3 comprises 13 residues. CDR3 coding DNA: TGTGCCAGCCGTGCCAGCGGCACAGATACGCAGTATTTT. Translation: CASRASGTDTQYF.

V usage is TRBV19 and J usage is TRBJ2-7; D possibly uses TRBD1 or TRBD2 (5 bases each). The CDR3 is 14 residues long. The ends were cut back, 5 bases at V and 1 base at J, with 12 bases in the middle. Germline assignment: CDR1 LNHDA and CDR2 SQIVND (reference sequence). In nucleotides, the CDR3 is TGTGCCAGTAGTTTCGGGACGCCTTCCTACGAGCAGTACTTC. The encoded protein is CASSFGTPSYEQYF.

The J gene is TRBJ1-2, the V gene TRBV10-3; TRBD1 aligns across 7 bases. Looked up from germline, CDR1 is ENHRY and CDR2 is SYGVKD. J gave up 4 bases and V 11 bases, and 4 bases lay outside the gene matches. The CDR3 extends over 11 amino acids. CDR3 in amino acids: CAAGGAYGYTF. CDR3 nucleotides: TGTGCCGCAGGGGGGGCCTATGGCTACACCTTC.

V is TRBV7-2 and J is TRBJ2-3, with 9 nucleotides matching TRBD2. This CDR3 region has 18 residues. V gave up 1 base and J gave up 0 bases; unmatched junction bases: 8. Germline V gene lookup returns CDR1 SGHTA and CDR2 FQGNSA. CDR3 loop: CASSLDITSGLSTDTQYF. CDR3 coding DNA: TGTGCCAGCAGCTTAGATATTACTAGCGGGCTTAGCACAGATACGCAGTATTTT.

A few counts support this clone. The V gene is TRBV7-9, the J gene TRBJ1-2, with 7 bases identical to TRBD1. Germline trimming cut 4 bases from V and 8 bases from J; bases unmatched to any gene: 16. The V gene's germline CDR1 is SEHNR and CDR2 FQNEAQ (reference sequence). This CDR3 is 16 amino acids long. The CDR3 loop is CASSSSIRGARGGYTF. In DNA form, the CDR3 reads TGTGCCAGCAGCTCCTCAATCAGGGGGGCCCGCGGGGGCTACACCTTC. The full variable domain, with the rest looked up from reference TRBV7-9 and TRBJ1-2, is DTGVSQNPRHKITKRGQNVTFRCDPISEHNRLYWYRQTLGQGPEFLTYFQNEAQLEKSRLLSDRFSAERPKGSFSTLEIQRTEQGDSAMYLCASSSSIRGARGGYTFGSGTRLTVV.